This T cell receptor (beta chain) emerged from a study of cytomegalovirus exposure and HLA in healthy donors. The CDR3 runs 15 residues. Trimming took 6 bases from V and 3 from J; bases not matched to a gene: 8. Looked up from germline, CDR1 is SGHVS and CDR2 is FQNEAQ. In its sample, this clone was seen once. As yet, its antigen is unknown. The donors were healthy bone marrow donors. This PCR relied on a set of 60 Vbeta primers and 13 Jbeta primers. In the original processing: In a later analysis, of around 80 million unique beta chains, about 10 million appeared in at least two donors. Sequencing used immunoSEQ multiplex PCR; TCRdb keeps in-frame clones, though not all of them. V, J and clone size derive from that table, while D and trimming were established from the DNA sequence. The sample includes roughly 180,000 clones, around 80% of them seen just once. Notes on the study in general: By HLA locus, TCR association rates varied in a later analysis, with DRB1 showing the most and HLA-C the fewest. Within an earlier analysis, most TCR beta V segments proved productive either about 90% or about 30% of the time.

The TCR sequence derives from a man aged 18 to 35 in good health and CMV-seronegative. Sequencing used PBMCs. The genes are TRBV7-8 and TRBJ2-1; 7 nucleotides align to TRBD1. CDR3 protein: CASSPDRVLYNEQFF. The CDR3 region has the DNA TGTGCCAGCAGTCCCGACAGGGTTCTCTACAATGAGCAGTTCTTC.